The 6 T cell receptor beta chains reported below all come from one sample, sequenced in a study of blood T cells in healthy people across ages. Then a second PCR, running roughly 7 to 11 cycles, was carried out with a sample-barcoded 5' primer and a J-beta primer mix. TCRdb analysed the 5' RACE reads with MiXCR anew, one entry per CDR3 protein. The data contain about 930,000 distinct CDR3 sequences, about 27% of them seen just once; the ten biggest clones take up 9.5% to 13%. A further study also used this sample, focusing on T cells of mothers and their children.

The material sequenced was blood. All receptors come from a woman between 35 and 50 years old in good health.

This chain uses TRBV20-1 with TRBJ1-1; 8 nucleotides line up with TRBD1. The CDR3 length is 13 residues. The V segment lost 3 bases and the J segment 3 bases; nucleotides outside the gene matches: 3. Per germline, CDR1 DFQATT and CDR2 SNEGSKA (reference sequence). The CDR3 nucleotides read TGCAGTGCTAGGGCGGACAGGGACACTGAAGCTTTCTTT. As protein: CSARADRDTEAFF.

The chain is built from TRBV9 and TRBJ2-7; 7 bases match TRBD2. The germline V gene encodes CDR1 SGDLS and CDR2 YYNGEE. V dropped 3 bases and J dropped 6; count of bases not matched to a gene: 9. The length of the CDR3 is 14 residues. The CDR3 loop reads CASSGASGEGEQYF. The CDR3 region has the DNA TGTGCCAGCAGCGGAGCAAGCGGGGAGGGCGAGCAGTACTTC.

This clonotype was seen ten or more times. This chain joins TRBV12-3 or TRBV12-4 and TRBJ2-3; D gene unclear. V shed 2 bases and J shed 2 bases, with 14 bases lying between them. This CDR3 is 16 amino acids long. The CDR3 region has the DNA TGTGCCAGCAGTTTATTATGGGTTTCCCCCACAGATACGCAGTATTTT. Amino acid sequence: CASSLLWVSPTDTQYF.

This clonotype has a handful of counts. The V and J genes are TRBV7-3 and TRBJ2-7; 7 bases are shared with TRBD1. Germline CDR1 reads SGHTA; CDR2 reads FQGTGA. The ends lost 3 bases at V and 5 bases at J; junction bases unmatched: 10. The CDR3 has 15 residues. In DNA, the CDR3 is TGTGCCAGCAGCTTCAATCGGACAGGTGCCGACGAGCAGTACTTC. It is translated as CASSFNRTGADEQYF.

This clonotype occurred a few times. V gene TRBV3-1 combines with J gene TRBJ1-2; TRBD1 is a possible D gene (6 bases). Germline lookup yields CDR1 LGHDT and CDR2 YNNKEL (reference sequence). This CDR3 has 13 residues. The V end was cut by 2 bases, the J end by 6 bases, with 10 bases between. CDR3 sequence reads: CASSQNRADGYTF. CDR3 nucleotide sequence: TGTGCCAGCAGCCAAAACAGGGCCGATGGCTACACCTTC.

The V call is TRBV2, the J call TRBJ2-3, with D perhaps TRBD2 (5 bases). Germline-derived CDR1 and CDR2 are SNHLY and FYNNEI. The V end was cut by 1 base, the J end by 6 bases, with 17 bases between. The CDR3 length is 16 residues. The CDR3 nucleotides are TGTGCCAGCAGTGAAGGGAGTGGGCGGGCCGTGGATACGCAGTATTTT. It is translated as CASSEGSGRAVDTQYF.